The rows below give T cell receptor beta chains drawn from one sample of a study of OX40 agonist ivuxolimab in advanced cancers. The data were produced by immunoSEQ multiplex PCR, yet TCRdb's version contains in-frame clones alone and is incomplete. The sample carries 50,000 to 75,000 clones, about four fifths recorded once. The source material was CD4+ or CD8+ T cells sorted from blood, sampled in a trial of the OX40 agonist ivuxolimab. Receptors were obtained from an adult with an advanced solid tumor such as melanoma, head and neck, liver or kidney cancer. The CDR3 runs from the conserved cysteine through the conserved F or W. D genes are given only for firm matches. Clone sizes are given selectively: once, few, many, or a class where the clone is expanded.

d_gene: NA; abundance: NA; j_gene: TRBJ1-1; v_gene: TRBV11-3; CDR3aa: CASSPSGANTEAFF; CDR3nt: TGTGCCAGCAGCCCTTCAGGGGCGAACACTGAAGCTTTCTTT
d_gene: NA; abundance: NA; j_gene: TRBJ2-5; v_gene: TRBV4-2; CDR3aa: CASSPPRKETQYF; CDR3nt: TGTGCCAGCAGCCCACCTAGGAAGGAGACCCAGTACTTC
d_gene: NA; abundance: NA; j_gene: TRBJ2-3; v_gene: TRBV11-3; CDR3aa: CASSLRADTQYF; CDR3nt: TGTGCCAGCAGCTTACGGGCAGATACGCAGTATTTT
d_gene: TRBD1; abundance: NA; j_gene: TRBJ2-6; v_gene: TRBV5-1; CDR3aa: CASSLANRGSSSGANVLTF; CDR3nt: TGCGCCAGCAGCTTGGCTAACAGGGGTTCCAGCTCTGGGGCCAACGTCCTGACTTTC
d_gene: TRBD1; abundance: NA; j_gene: TRBJ2-7; v_gene: TRBV18; CDR3aa: CASSPGTDSEQYF; CDR3nt: TGTGCCAGCTCACCTGGGACAGATTCCGAGCAGTACTTC
d_gene: TRBD1; abundance: NA; j_gene: TRBJ2-5; v_gene: TRBV4-1; CDR3aa: CASSQERRGGAEETQYF; CDR3nt: TGCGCCAGCAGCCAAGAGAGGCGAGGGGGCGCGGAGGAGACCCAGTACTTC
d_gene: TRBD2; abundance: NA; j_gene: TRBJ2-3; v_gene: TRBV5-6; CDR3aa: CASSLLERGTDTQYF; CDR3nt: TGTGCCAGCAGCCTTCTGGAGCGGGGGACAGATACGCAGTATTTT
d_gene: NA; abundance: NA; j_gene: TRBJ2-5; v_gene: TRBV19; CDR3aa: CASSPNRVQETQYF; CDR3nt: TGTGCCAGTAGTCCCAACAGGGTTCAAGAGACCCAGTACTTC
d_gene: TRBD1; abundance: NA; j_gene: TRBJ2-7; v_gene: TRBV6-1; CDR3aa: CASARQGAFSYEQYF; CDR3nt: TGTGCCAGCGCTCGGCAGGGGGCTTTCTCCTACGAGCAGTACTTC
d_gene: NA; abundance: NA; j_gene: TRBJ2-3; v_gene: TRBV2; CDR3aa: CASSEGRNLNTDTQYF; CDR3nt: TGTGCCAGCAGTGAAGGGAGGAACCTTAACACAGATACGCAGTATTTT
d_gene: NA; abundance: NA; j_gene: TRBJ2-2; v_gene: TRBV5-1; CDR3aa: CASSLAWTNTGELFF; CDR3nt: TGCGCCAGCAGCTTGGCCTGGACTAACACCGGGGAGCTGTTTTTT
d_gene: TRBD2; abundance: once; j_gene: TRBJ2-1; v_gene: TRBV5-1; CDR3aa: CASSLAIGGNEQFF; CDR3nt: TGCGCCAGCAGCTTGGCCATCGGGGGGAATGAGCAGTTCTTC
d_gene: NA; abundance: NA; j_gene: TRBJ2-1; v_gene: TRBV7-6; CDR3aa: CASSFAGREQFF; CDR3nt: TGTGCCAGCAGCTTCGCTGGACGGGAGCAGTTCTTC
d_gene: NA; abundance: NA; j_gene: TRBJ1-5; v_gene: TRBV19; CDR3aa: CASSRTANQPQHF; CDR3nt: TGTGCCAGTAGCCGGACAGCTAATCAGCCCCAGCATTTT
d_gene: TRBD1; abundance: NA; j_gene: TRBJ2-1; v_gene: TRBV7-2; CDR3aa: CASSRSGTGSFYNEQFF; CDR3nt: TGTGCCAGCAGCCGATCCGGGACAGGAAGCTTTTACAATGAGCAGTTCTTC
d_gene: NA; abundance: NA; j_gene: TRBJ2-1; v_gene: TRBV6-6; CDR3aa: CASSYSIRQTEQFF; CDR3nt: TGTGCCAGCAGTTACTCGATTAGGCAGACCGAGCAGTTCTTC
d_gene: TRBD2; abundance: NA; j_gene: TRBJ2-1; v_gene: TRBV10-3; CDR3aa: CAINRRGNEQFF; CDR3nt: TGTGCCATCAATCGGCGGGGGAATGAGCAGTTCTTC
d_gene: TRBD2; abundance: NA; j_gene: TRBJ2-5; v_gene: TRBV5-8; CDR3aa: CASASPSGGQETQYF; CDR3nt: TGTGCCAGCGCATCACCGTCGGGGGGGCAGGAGACCCAGTACTTC
d_gene: NA; abundance: NA; j_gene: TRBJ1-5; v_gene: TRBV30; CDR3aa: CAWATPGRPQHF; CDR3nt: TGTGCCTGGGCCACTCCTGGACGGCCCCAGCATTTT
d_gene: NA; abundance: NA; j_gene: TRBJ1-6; v_gene: TRBV6-5; CDR3aa: CASSYGAGYSPLHF; CDR3nt: TGTGCCAGCAGTTACGGGGCAGGGTATTCACCCCTCCACTTT
d_gene: TRBD2; abundance: NA; j_gene: TRBJ2-1; v_gene: TRBV5-5; CDR3aa: CASSWRLAGGGEQFF; CDR3nt: TGTGCCAGCAGCTGGAGACTAGCGGGAGGGGGTGAGCAGTTCTTC
d_gene: NA; abundance: NA; j_gene: TRBJ1-1; v_gene: TRBV7-9; CDR3aa: CASSPRHNTEAFF; CDR3nt: TGTGCCAGCAGCCCGCGCCATAACACTGAAGCTTTCTTT
d_gene: NA; abundance: once; j_gene: TRBJ1-2; v_gene: TRBV6-1; CDR3aa: CASSPGTYYGYTF; CDR3nt: TGTGCCAGCAGCCCCGGGACCTATTATGGCTACACCTTC
d_gene: NA; abundance: NA; j_gene: TRBJ2-3; v_gene: TRBV7-2; CDR3aa: CASSYKSPVGTDTQYF; CDR3nt: TGTGCCAGCAGCTACAAATCTCCGGTGGGCACAGATACGCAGTATTTT
d_gene: NA; abundance: NA; j_gene: TRBJ2-3; v_gene: TRBV6-1; CDR3aa: CASSELRVEEGVQYF; CDR3nt: TGTGCCAGCAGTGAACTAAGGGTTGAAGAAGGGGTGCAGTATTTT
d_gene: TRBD2; abundance: few; j_gene: TRBJ2-1; v_gene: TRBV5-1; CDR3aa: CASSLDAGVRFDEQFF; CDR3nt: TGCGCCAGCAGCTTGGACGCGGGAGTTCGGTTCGATGAGCAGTTCTTC
d_gene: NA; abundance: NA; j_gene: TRBJ2-5; v_gene: TRBV11-2; CDR3aa: CASSLGPETQYF; CDR3nt: TGTGCCAGCAGCTTAGGTCCAGAGACCCAGTACTTC
d_gene: TRBD1; abundance: NA; j_gene: TRBJ2-5; v_gene: TRBV11-2; CDR3aa: CASSPGTGGETQYF; CDR3nt: TGTGCCAGCAGCCCCGGGACAGGGGGCGAGACCCAGTACTTC
d_gene: NA; abundance: NA; j_gene: TRBJ1-2; v_gene: TRBV2; CDR3aa: CASSESHNYGYTF; CDR3nt: TGTGCCAGCAGTGAGTCCCATAACTATGGCTACACCTTC
d_gene: NA; abundance: NA; j_gene: TRBJ1-2; v_gene: TRBV7-2; CDR3aa: CASSSVQGRGYGYTF; CDR3nt: TGTGCCAGCAGCTCCGTTCAGGGGAGGGGTTATGGCTACACCTTC
d_gene: TRBD1; abundance: few; j_gene: TRBJ1-6; v_gene: TRBV5-4; CDR3aa: CASSWGTGGENSPLHF; CDR3nt: TGTGCCAGCAGCTGGGGGACAGGTGGTGAGAATTCACCCCTCCACTTT
d_gene: NA; abundance: NA; j_gene: TRBJ2-1; v_gene: TRBV29-1; CDR3aa: CSVEDGGGGYNEQFF; CDR3nt: TGCAGCGTTGAAGACGGGGGCGGGGGATACAATGAGCAGTTCTTC
d_gene: NA; abundance: NA; j_gene: TRBJ2-7; v_gene: TRBV19; CDR3aa: CASSIRRGPTYEQYF; CDR3nt: TGTGCCAGTAGTATCAGGCGGGGGCCCACCTACGAGCAGTACTTC
d_gene: TRBD2; abundance: NA; j_gene: TRBJ2-2; v_gene: TRBV7-3; CDR3aa: CASSSSGTKNTGELFF; CDR3nt: TGTGCCAGCAGCAGCTCCGGGACTAAGAACACCGGGGAGCTGTTTTTT
d_gene: NA; abundance: NA; j_gene: TRBJ1-1; v_gene: TRBV11-3; CDR3aa: CASSLGENTEAFF; CDR3nt: TGTGCCAGCAGCTTAGGGGAGAACACTGAAGCTTTCTTT
d_gene: NA; abundance: NA; j_gene: TRBJ1-4; v_gene: TRBV19; CDR3aa: CASRQGQTTNEKLFF; CDR3nt: TGTGCCAGTAGGCAAGGACAGACAACTAATGAAAAACTGTTTTTT
d_gene: TRBD2; abundance: NA; j_gene: TRBJ2-6; v_gene: TRBV5-5; CDR3aa: CASSLGLAGSWGRANVLTF; CDR3nt: TGTGCCAGCAGCCTGGGACTAGCGGGTAGCTGGGGGAGGGCCAACGTCCTGACTTTC
d_gene: NA; abundance: once; j_gene: TRBJ2-1; v_gene: TRBV13; CDR3aa: CASTPLAGLNEQFF; CDR3nt: TGTGCCAGCACCCCACTCGCGGGCCTCAATGAGCAGTTCTTC
d_gene: NA; abundance: NA; j_gene: TRBJ1-1; v_gene: TRBV6-1; CDR3aa: CASSEGRLEAFF; CDR3nt: TGTGCCAGCAGTGAAGGCCGACTTGAAGCTTTCTTT
d_gene: TRBD1; abundance: NA; j_gene: TRBJ1-2; v_gene: TRBV5-4; CDR3aa: CASSLTGADYGYTF; CDR3nt: TGTGCCAGCAGCTTGACAGGGGCTGACTATGGCTACACCTTC
d_gene: NA; abundance: few; j_gene: TRBJ1-2; v_gene: TRBV10-3; CDR3aa: CAISEPRQPYGYTF; CDR3nt: TGTGCCATCAGTGAGCCTCGACAGCCTTATGGCTACACCTTC
d_gene: NA; abundance: NA; j_gene: TRBJ1-1; v_gene: TRBV11-2; CDR3aa: CASSLQAPMNTEAFF; CDR3nt: TGTGCCAGCAGCCTACAGGCCCCCATGAACACTGAAGCTTTCTTT
d_gene: NA; abundance: once; j_gene: TRBJ2-7; v_gene: TRBV6-6; CDR3aa: CASSYSWGRGYEQYF; CDR3nt: TGTGCCAGCAGTTACTCGTGGGGCAGGGGCTACGAGCAGTACTTC
d_gene: TRBD1; abundance: once; j_gene: TRBJ2-1; v_gene: TRBV6-6; CDR3aa: CASSYLTTGGGEQFF; CDR3nt: TGTGCCAGCAGTTACCTGACCACAGGGGGCGGTGAGCAGTTCTTC
d_gene: TRBD1; abundance: NA; j_gene: TRBJ2-7; v_gene: TRBV11-2; CDR3aa: CASSSRDRGWEQYF; CDR3nt: TGTGCCAGCAGCTCCCGGGACAGGGGTTGGGAGCAGTACTTC
d_gene: TRBD1; abundance: NA; j_gene: TRBJ1-2; v_gene: TRBV6-5; CDR3aa: CASSYVTGGNYGYTF; CDR3nt: TGTGCCAGCAGTTACGTGACAGGGGGAAACTATGGCTACACCTTC
d_gene: TRBD2; abundance: few; j_gene: TRBJ2-3; v_gene: TRBV6-6; CDR3aa: CASRLAEDTQYF; CDR3nt: TGTGCCAGCAGACTAGCGGAAGATACGCAGTATTTT
d_gene: NA; abundance: few; j_gene: TRBJ2-1; v_gene: TRBV7-3; CDR3aa: CASSLNPLDRSRQFF; CDR3nt: TGTGCCAGCAGCTTAAACCCCTTAGATCGGTCTCGTCAGTTCTTC
d_gene: NA; abundance: NA; j_gene: TRBJ2-1; v_gene: TRBV5-4; CDR3aa: CASSQVSANNEQFF; CDR3nt: TGTGCCAGCAGCCAGGTGTCAGCAAACAATGAGCAGTTCTTC
d_gene: NA; abundance: NA; j_gene: TRBJ2-7; v_gene: TRBV7-4; CDR3aa: CARNDGSSYEQYF; CDR3nt: TGTGCCAGAAACGATGGGAGCTCCTACGAGCAGTACTTC
d_gene: NA; abundance: NA; j_gene: TRBJ2-7; v_gene: TRBV10-3; CDR3aa: CAISEPQISYEQYF; CDR3nt: TGTGCCATCAGTGAACCGCAGATCTCCTACGAGCAGTACTTC
d_gene: TRBD1; abundance: NA; j_gene: TRBJ1-6; v_gene: TRBV7-9; CDR3aa: CASRTGWDNSPLHF; CDR3nt: TGTGCCAGCAGGACAGGGTGGGATAATTCACCCCTCCACTTT
d_gene: NA; abundance: few; j_gene: TRBJ2-3; v_gene: TRBV19; CDR3aa: CASTGRDTQYF; CDR3nt: TGTGCCAGTACCGGTAGGGATACGCAGTATTTT
d_gene: TRBD1; abundance: NA; j_gene: TRBJ2-1; v_gene: TRBV11-2; CDR3aa: CASSRDRVNEQFF; CDR3nt: TGTGCCAGCAGCCGGGACAGGGTCAATGAGCAGTTCTTC